This T cell receptor beta chain emerged from a study of cytomegalovirus exposure and HLA in healthy donors. PCR employed 60 Vbeta and 13 Jbeta primers. Data came from immunoSEQ multiplex PCR; TCRdb stores just in-frame clones and leaves some out. Of over 100,000 clones in the sample, 55% to 65% were seen once. Sequenced input: PBMCs. The sequence was collected from a middle-aged man in good health and CMV-seropositive.

CDR3 DNA: TGTGCCAGCAGCGTGGGACTACCGAGTGAGCAGTACTTC. Amino acids: CASSVGLPSEQYF. The chain has TRBV7-2 and TRBJ2-7; the match to TRBD2 covers 7 bases. The J segment lost 7 bases and the V segment lost 5 bases, leaving 8 bases of the junction unmatched. The germline gives CDR1 SGHTA, CDR2 FQGNSA. This CDR3 is 13 amino acids long.